One T cell receptor beta chain is described in this entry. This clonotype was picked up a small number of times. The specificity of this receptor is unknown. There are no base qualities to consult, and no much larger clone falls within one base. TCR cDNA was synthesized by 5'RACE template switching, which introduced a universal primer site and unique molecular identifiers. Priming for cDNA synthesis came from both the TCR alpha and TCR beta constant segments. Library amplification used two PCR steps, and the second PCR step added sample barcodes and sequencing adapters. Sequencing of libraries was done on Illumina HiSeq 2500 (2x100 bp) or NovaSeq (2x150 bp). The paper's processing steps were these. Reads were demultiplexed and collapsed into UMI consensus sequences with MIGEC, and V(D)J alignment was performed with MiXCR. Using edgeR on replicate PBMC samples, clonotypes were called vaccine-responding if FDR was below 0.01 and the log2 fold change was above 5 up to day 15. Each bulk clonotype received a CD4 or CD8 identity based on whether the sequenced CD4 or CD8 repertoire contained that clonotype at higher abundance. TCRdb trimmed the raw reads at Q25, called clones with MiXCR and kept productive beta chains. When rows share a CDR3 protein, they turn into one entry using the most common DNA and genes. Clone size and V and J calls follow TCRdb, not the original study. The table for this sample lists approximately 610,000 distinct CDR3 sequences; 17% of them were counted only once. The ten largest clones take up 17% of the sample.

V is clipped by 3 bases and J by 9 bases, and the sequence between their germline boundaries is 9 bases long. From the germline V gene, CDR1 is ENHRY and CDR2 is SYGVKD. The CDR3 contains 12 residues, cysteine and phenylalanine counted. The kept DNA is CDR3 alone, 36 bases in frame from the first base. These data are taken from a study of T cells after yellow fever vaccination (dated by TCRdb to between 2017 and 2020). A note on the overall study: The SMART-Seq v4 Ultra Low Input RNA kit was used to prepare libraries from fractions with low cell numbers. To follow T-cell clones before and after both primary and booster YFV17D yellow fever vaccination, bulk TCR alpha and beta repertoires underwent longitudinal sequencing. Two healthy male donors, one aged 18 to 30 and one aged 30 to 40 years, were included in the cohort. Blood samples were taken at several timepoints before and after primary and secondary immunization, and bulk PBMC replicates and cell subsets were isolated.

General study outcomes and caveats: Because only a couple of donors were included in the study, the extent to which the findings can be generalized is limited. A small share of clonotypes was detected in both CD4 and CD8 compartments, with the overlap likely arising from convergent recombination. Most clones expanded after primary vaccination were re-detected after the booster (around 96% of CD4 and about nine tenths of CD8), suggesting broad memory maintenance. Computational filtering was required because FACS-sorted repertoires could contain abundant contaminating clonotypes from the bulk population. Compared with the primary T-cell response, the secondary T-cell response was weaker but faster, peaking on day 5 rather than day 15.

The treatment or condition label, read with the paper, signifies: live attenuated yellow fever vaccine strain. At each blood-draw timepoint, two biological replicates of bulk PBMCs were obtained. A standard Ficoll-Paque protocol was used to isolate PBMCs from peripheral blood. RNA was extracted with TriZol from bulk PBMCs, CD4 and CD8 fractions, and dextramer-positive and dextramer-negative fractions. The specimen was PBMCs, collected around 5 days after the first yellow fever vaccination. Recombination connected TRBV10-3 to TRBJ2-1; there is no confident call for the D gene. The clonotype was recovered from a man aged 18-30 years who received the YFV17D yellow fever vaccine. The nucleotide sequence is given as TGTGCCATCAGTGATGGGTTTGGTGAGCAGTTCTTC. Its translation reads: CAISDGFGEQFF.